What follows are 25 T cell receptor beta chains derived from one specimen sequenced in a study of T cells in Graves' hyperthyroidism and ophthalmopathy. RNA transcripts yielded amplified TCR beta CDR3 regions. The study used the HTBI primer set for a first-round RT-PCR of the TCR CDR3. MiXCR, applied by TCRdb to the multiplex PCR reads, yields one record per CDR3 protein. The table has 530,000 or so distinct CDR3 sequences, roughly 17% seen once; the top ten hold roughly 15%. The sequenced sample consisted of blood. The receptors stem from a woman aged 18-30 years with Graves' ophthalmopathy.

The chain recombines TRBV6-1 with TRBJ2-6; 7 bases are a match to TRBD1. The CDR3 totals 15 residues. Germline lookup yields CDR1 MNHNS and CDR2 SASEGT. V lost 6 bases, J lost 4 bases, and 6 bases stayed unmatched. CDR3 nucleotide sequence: TGTGCCAGCAGCCCGGGACAGACAGGGGCCAACGTCCTGACTTTC. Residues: CASSPGQTGANVLTF.

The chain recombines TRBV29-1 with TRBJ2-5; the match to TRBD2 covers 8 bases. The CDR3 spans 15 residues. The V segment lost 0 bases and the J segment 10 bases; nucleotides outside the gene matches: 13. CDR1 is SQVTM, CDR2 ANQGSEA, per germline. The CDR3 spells CSVEDPGLEDSSQYF. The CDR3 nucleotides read TGCAGCGTTGAAGATCCGGGACTAGAGGATTCCAGCCAGTACTTC.

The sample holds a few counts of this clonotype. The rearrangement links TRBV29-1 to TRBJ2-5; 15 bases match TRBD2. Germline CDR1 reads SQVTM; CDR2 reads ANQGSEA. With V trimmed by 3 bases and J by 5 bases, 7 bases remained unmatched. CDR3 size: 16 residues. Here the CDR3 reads CSVDPQGTSGRETQYF. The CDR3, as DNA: TGCAGCGTTGATCCCCAAGGGACTAGCGGGAGGGAGACCCAGTACTTC.

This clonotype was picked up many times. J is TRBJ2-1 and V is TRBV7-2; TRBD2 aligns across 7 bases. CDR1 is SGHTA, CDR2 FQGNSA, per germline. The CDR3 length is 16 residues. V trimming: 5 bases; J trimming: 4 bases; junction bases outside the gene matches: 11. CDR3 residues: CASSRGGDPPYNEQFF. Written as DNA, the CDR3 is TGTGCCAGCAGCCGGGGAGGGGACCCCCCTTACAATGAGCAGTTCTTC.

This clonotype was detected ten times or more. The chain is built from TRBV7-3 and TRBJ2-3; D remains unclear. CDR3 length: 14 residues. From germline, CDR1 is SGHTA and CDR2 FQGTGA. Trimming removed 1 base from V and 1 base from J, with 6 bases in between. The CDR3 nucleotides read TGTGCCAGCAGCTTAAACCCCCGCACAGATACGCAGTATTTT. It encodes CASSLNPRTDTQYF.

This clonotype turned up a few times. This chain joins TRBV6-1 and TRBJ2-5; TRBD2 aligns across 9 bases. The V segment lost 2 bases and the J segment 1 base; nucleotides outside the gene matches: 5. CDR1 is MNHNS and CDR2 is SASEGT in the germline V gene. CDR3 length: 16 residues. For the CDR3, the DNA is TGTGCCAGCAGTGAAATAGCGGGGGAGTTCCAAGAGACCCAGTACTTC. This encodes CASSEIAGEFQETQYF.

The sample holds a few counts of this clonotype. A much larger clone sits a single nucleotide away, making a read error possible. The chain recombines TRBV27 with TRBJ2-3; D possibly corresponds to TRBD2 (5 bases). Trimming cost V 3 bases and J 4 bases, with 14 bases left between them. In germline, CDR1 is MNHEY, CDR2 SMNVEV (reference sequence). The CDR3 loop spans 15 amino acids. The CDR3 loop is CASSFPGELADTQYF. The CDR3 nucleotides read TGTGCCAGCAGTTTCCCCGGGGAGTTGGCAGATACGCAGTATTTT.

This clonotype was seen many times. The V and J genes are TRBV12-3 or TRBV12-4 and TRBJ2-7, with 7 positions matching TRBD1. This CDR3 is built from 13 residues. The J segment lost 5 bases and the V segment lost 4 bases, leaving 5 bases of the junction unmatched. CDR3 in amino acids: CASSYRGINEQYF. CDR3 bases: TGTGCCAGCAGTTACAGGGGTATAAACGAGCAGTACTTC.

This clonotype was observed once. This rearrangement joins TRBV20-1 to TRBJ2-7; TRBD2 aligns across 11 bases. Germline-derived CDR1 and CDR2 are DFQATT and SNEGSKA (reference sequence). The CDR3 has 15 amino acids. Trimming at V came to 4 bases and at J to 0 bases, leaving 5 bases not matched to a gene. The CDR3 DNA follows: TGCAGTGCTATGGGACTAGCGGAGCACTCCTACGAGCAGTACTTC. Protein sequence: CSAMGLAEHSYEQYF.

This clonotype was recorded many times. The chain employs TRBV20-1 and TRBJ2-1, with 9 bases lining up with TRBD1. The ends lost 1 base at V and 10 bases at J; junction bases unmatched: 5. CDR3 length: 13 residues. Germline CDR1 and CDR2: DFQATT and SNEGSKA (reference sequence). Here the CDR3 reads CSARGGQGNEQFF. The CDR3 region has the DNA TGCAGTGCTAGAGGGGGACAGGGAAACGAGCAGTTCTTC.

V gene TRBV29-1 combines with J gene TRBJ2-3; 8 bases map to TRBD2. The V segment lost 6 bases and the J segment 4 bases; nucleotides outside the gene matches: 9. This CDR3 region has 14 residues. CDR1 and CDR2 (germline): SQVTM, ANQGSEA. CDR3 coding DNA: TGCAGCGTCCGGGGGGGAGGGATGGCAGATACGCAGTATTTT. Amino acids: CSVRGGGMADTQYF.

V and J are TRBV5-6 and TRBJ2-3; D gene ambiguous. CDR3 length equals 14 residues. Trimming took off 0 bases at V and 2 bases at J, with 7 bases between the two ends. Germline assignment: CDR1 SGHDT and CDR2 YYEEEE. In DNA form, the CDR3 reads TGTGCCAGCAGCTTGGGACTGACCACAGATACGCAGTATTTT. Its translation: CASSLGLTTDTQYF.

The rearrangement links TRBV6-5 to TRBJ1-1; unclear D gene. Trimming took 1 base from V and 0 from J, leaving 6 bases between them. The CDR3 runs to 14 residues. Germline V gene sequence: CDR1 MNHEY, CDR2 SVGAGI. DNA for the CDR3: TGTGCCAGCAGTTACTTAGGGATGAACACTGAAGCTTTCTTT. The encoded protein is CASSYLGMNTEAFF.

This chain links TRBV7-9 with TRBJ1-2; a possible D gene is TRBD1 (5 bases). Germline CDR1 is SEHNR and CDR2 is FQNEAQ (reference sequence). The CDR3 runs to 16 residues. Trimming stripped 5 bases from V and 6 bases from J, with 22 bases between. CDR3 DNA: TGTGCCAGCAGCGCCAAGTCACAGCCTCTGGGGGATGGCTACACCTTC. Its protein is CASSAKSQPLGDGYTF.

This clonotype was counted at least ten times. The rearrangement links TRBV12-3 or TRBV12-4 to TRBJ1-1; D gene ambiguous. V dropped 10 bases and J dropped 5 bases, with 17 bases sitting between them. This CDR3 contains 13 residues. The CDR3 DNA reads TGTGCCATTGAGCAGACGATACCTACTGAAGCTTTCTTT. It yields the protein CAIEQTIPTEAFF.

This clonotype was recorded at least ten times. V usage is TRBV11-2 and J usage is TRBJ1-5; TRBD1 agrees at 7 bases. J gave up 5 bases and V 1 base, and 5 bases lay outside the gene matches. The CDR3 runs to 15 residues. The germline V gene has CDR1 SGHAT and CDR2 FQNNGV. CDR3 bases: TGTGCCAGCAGCTTAGGACAGGGAGACGATCAGCCCCAGCATTTT. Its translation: CASSLGQGDDQPQHF.

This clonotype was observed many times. The CDR3 protein is CASSQGGRGAEAFF. The CDR3 DNA sequence: TGTGCCAGCAGCCAAGGGGGACGGGGCGCTGAAGCTTTCTTT. This sequence joins TRBV3-1 and TRBJ1-1; perhaps TRBD1 as D (5 bases). The CDR3 length is 14 residues. The V gene's germline CDR1 is LGHDT and CDR2 YNNKEL (reference sequence). The germline V and J ends were trimmed by 1 base and 6 bases, with 12 bases remaining between them.

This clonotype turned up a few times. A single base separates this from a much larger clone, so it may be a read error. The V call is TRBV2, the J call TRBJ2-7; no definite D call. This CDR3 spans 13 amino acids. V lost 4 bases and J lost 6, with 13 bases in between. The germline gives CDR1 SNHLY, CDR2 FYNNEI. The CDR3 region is CASSGWQPPEQYF. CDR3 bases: TGTGCCAGCAGTGGGTGGCAGCCTCCCGAGCAGTACTTC.

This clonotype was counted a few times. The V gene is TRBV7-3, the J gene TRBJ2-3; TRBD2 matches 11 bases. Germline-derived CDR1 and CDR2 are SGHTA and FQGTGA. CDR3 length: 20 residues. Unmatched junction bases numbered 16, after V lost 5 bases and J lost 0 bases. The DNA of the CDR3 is TGTGCCAGCAGCCCCGCCCCGGGGCTAGCGGGGGGATTTAGCACAGATACGCAGTATTTT. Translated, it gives CASSPAPGLAGGFSTDTQYF.

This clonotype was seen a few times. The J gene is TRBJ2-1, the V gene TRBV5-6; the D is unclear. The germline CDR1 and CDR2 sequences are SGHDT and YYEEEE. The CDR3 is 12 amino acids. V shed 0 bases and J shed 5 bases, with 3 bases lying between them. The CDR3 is CASSLDDNEQFF. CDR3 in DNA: TGTGCCAGCAGCTTGGACGACAATGAGCAGTTCTTC.

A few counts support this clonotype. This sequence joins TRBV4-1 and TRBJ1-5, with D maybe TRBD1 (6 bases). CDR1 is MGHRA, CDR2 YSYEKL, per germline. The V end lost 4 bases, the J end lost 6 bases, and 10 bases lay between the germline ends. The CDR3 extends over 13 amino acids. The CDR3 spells CASSRTGTQPQHF. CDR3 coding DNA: TGCGCCAGCAGCCGCACAGGGACTCAGCCCCAGCATTTT.

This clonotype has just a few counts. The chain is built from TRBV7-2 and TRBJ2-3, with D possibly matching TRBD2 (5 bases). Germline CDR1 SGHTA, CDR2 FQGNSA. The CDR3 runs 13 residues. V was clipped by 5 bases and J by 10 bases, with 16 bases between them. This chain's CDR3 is CASSPRTPTSQYF. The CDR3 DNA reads TGTGCCAGCAGCCCACGGACTCCCACTTCGCAGTATTTT.

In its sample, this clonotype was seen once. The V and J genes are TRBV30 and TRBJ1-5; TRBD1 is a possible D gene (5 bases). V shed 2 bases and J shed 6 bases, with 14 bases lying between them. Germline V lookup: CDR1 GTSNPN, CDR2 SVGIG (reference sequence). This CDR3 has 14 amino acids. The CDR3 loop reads CAWSRGGESQPQHF. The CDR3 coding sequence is TGTGCCTGGAGTCGGGGAGGGGAAAGTCAGCCCCAGCATTTT.

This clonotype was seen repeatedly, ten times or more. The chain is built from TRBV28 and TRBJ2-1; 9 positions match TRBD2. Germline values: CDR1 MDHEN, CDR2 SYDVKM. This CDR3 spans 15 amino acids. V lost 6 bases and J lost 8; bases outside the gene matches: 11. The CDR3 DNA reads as TGTGCCAGCAGGGATGGGACTAGCCAATTGCATGAGCAGTTCTTC. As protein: CASRDGTSQLHEQFF.

CDR3 nucleotide sequence: TGCAGTGCTAGAGACCGGGACATAAACTACGAGCAGTACTTC. It codes for CSARDRDINYEQYF. The chain carries TRBV20-1 and TRBJ2-7, with D possibly matching TRBD1 (6 bases). CDR1 is DFQATT, CDR2 SNEGSKA, per germline (reference sequence). The ends were cut back, 0 bases at V and 3 bases at J, with 12 bases in the middle. CDR3 size: 14 residues.